This record looks at one TCR beta chain sequence and its context. Antigen specificity is unknown. One end of the junction fails to match germline, which may point to a read error. The CDR3 is 14 amino acids. CDR1 SSHAT and CDR2 FNYEAQ come from the germline V gene (reference sequence). The study reverse transcribed the entire isolated RNA, so it sequenced expressed TCRB transcripts. The assay was immunoSEQ multiplex PCR, and TCRdb's table has in-frame clones only and misses some. The sample records around 170,000 clones, about 9% being singletons. This record comes from a study of beta chain features in type 1 diabetes. About the study: Age, gender and cell yields were similar between patients and healthy donors. The study's findings and limits: It was possible that PCR favored shorter templates, equally so in patients and controls. Moderate but significant shortening of TCRB CDR3s was recorded in all four CD4+ subsets from Type 1 diabetes patients. The study left unresolved whether HLA type influences TCRB rearrangement.

CD4+ naive, central memory, regulatory and stem cell-like memory subsets were isolated by sorting on CD45RO/CCR7/CD25/CD127/CD95/CD27. The receptor's source is a woman aged 25 to 45 with type 1 diabetes. The rearrangement uses TRBV7-7 and TRBJ2-5, with 8 bases that match TRBD2. The sequenced sample was central memory CD4+ T cells from blood. The CDR3 region is CASSLAGLEETQYF. DNA of the CDR3: TGTGCTAGCAGCTTAGCGGGACTGGAAGAGACCCAGTACTTC.